The clone carrying this TCR beta chain was seen a handful of times. Unique molecular identifiers tagged the TCR beta cDNA libraries. TCRdb called the PCR reads again in MiXCR, with one record for every CDR3 protein. This table has more than 500,000 distinct CDR3 sequences, roughly 34% appearing once. This specimen comes from a study of post-analysis software for immune sequencing data. This clonotype was obtained from a girl aged 2 to 17 with multiple sclerosis. The sample was blood.

The CDR3 DNA reads TGTGCCAGCAGTCCCGGGCGGGGACAGAATGAGCAGTTCTTC. Translation: CASSPGRGQNEQFF. V usage is TRBV13 and J usage is TRBJ2-1; TRBD1 might be the D (7 bases). This CDR3 contains 14 residues. From germline, CDR1 is PRHDT and CDR2 FYEKMQ (reference sequence). The V gene lost 6 bases and the J gene lost 7 bases, with 16 bases spanning the gap.